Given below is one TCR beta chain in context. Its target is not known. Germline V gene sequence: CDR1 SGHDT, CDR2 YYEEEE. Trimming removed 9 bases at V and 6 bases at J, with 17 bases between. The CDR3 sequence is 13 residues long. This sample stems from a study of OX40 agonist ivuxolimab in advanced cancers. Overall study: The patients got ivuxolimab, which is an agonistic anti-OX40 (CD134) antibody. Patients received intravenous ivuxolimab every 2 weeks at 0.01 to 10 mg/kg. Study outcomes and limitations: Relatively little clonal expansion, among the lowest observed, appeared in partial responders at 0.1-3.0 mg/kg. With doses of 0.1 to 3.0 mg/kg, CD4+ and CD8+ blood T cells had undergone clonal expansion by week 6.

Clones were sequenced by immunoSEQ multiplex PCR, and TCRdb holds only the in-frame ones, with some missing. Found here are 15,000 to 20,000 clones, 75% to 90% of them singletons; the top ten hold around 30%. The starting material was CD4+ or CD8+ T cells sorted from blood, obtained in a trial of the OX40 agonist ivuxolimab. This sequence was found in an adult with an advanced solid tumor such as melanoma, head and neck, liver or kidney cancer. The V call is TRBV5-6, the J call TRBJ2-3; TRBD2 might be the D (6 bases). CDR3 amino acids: CATSFGGADTQYF. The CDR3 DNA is TGTGCCACTAGCTTCGGGGGTGCCGATACGCAGTATTTT.